The 18 T cell receptor beta chains listed next were all sequenced from one sample in a study of T cells in Graves' hyperthyroidism and ophthalmopathy (dated by TCRdb to 2018 to 2020). The library was generated by multiplex PCR. TCRdb records Illumina HiSeq 2000 as the sequencer. Amplification of TCR beta CDR3 regions was carried out from RNA transcripts. The first round of RT-PCR for the TCR CDR3 was performed with the HTBI primer set and the Qiagen OneStep RT-PCR kit. TCRdb reworked the public reads: Q25 trimming with fastp, MiXCR clone assembly, productive beta chains retained. Each record represents a unique CDR3 protein, reported with the most common genes and DNA among its rows. The sample contains around 690,000 distinct CDR3 sequences, 15% to 20% of them found a single time. The top ten clones comprise 15% to 19% of the sample. Sequences were obtained from blood. These receptors came from a man aged 45-65 years with Graves' hyperthyroidism.

Concerning this clonotype: Given a much more abundant clone one base away, this may be a read error. The chain couples TRBV5-5 to TRBJ2-7; 9 nucleotides line up with TRBD1. V lost 0 bases to trimming and J lost 3 bases; unmatched junction nucleotides: 4. This CDR3 is 15 amino acids long. Germline V gene data show CDR1 as SGHKS and CDR2 as YYEKEE (reference sequence). The CDR3 sequence: CASSLVDRGYYEQYF. In DNA, the CDR3 is TGTGCCAGCAGCTTGGTCGACAGGGGGTACTACGAGCAGTACTTC. The whole variable domain, filled in from reference TRBV5-5 and TRBJ2-7, reads DAGVTQSPTHLIKTRGQQVTLRCSPISGHKSVSWYQQVLGQGPQFIFQYYEKEERGRGNFPDRFSARQFPNYSSELNVNALLLGDSALYLCASSLVDRGYYEQYFGPGTRLTVT.

This clonotype was observed many times. The chain uses TRBV2 and TRBJ1-2; D is perhaps TRBD1 (6 bases). This CDR3 contains 12 residues. Germline values: CDR1 SNHLY, CDR2 FYNNEI. The germline V and J ends were trimmed by 6 bases and 4 bases, with 9 bases remaining between them. As DNA, the CDR3 is TGTGCCAGCAGAGGACAGAGCTATGGCTACACCTTC. It translates to CASRGQSYGYTF.

This clonotype was recorded a few times. V is TRBV27 and J is TRBJ2-3, with TRBD1 matching over 9 bases. Losses at the gene ends were 6 bases for V and 2 bases for J; bases not matched to a gene: 6. Germline-derived CDR1 and CDR2 are MNHEY and SMNVEV (reference sequence). There are 15 residues in the CDR3. CDR3 DNA: TGTGCCAGCAGCGCCGGGACAGGGTTCACAGATACGCAGTATTTT. This sequence encodes CASSAGTGFTDTQYF.

This clonotype was seen many times. The CDR3 sequence: CASSPLTPYNEQFF. DNA of the CDR3: TGTGCCAGCAGTCCTCTGACACCTTACAATGAGCAGTTCTTC. The chain links TRBV12-3 or TRBV12-4 to TRBJ2-1, with D unresolved. The CDR3 sequence is 14 residues long. Between the trimmed V and J ends, which lost 5 bases and 4 bases, there was a span of 12 bases.

This clonotype was observed many times. J is TRBJ1-2 and V is TRBV30, with 10 bases fitting TRBD1. With V trimmed by 2 bases and J by 6 bases, 3 bases remained unmatched. Germline CDR1 is GTSNPN and CDR2 is SVGIG (reference sequence). The CDR3 covers 13 residues. CDR3 DNA sequence: TGTGCCTGGAGTCATGGGACAGGGGATGGCTACACCTTC. Its translation is CAWSHGTGDGYTF.

This clonotype was observed many times. The chain is built from TRBV30 and TRBJ1-1; no firm D call. Deletions cut 0 bases from V and 7 bases from J, with 6 bases between. The CDR3 extends over 11 amino acids. In germline, CDR1 is GTSNPN, CDR2 SVGIG (reference sequence). CDR3 region: CAWSVGFEAFF. DNA for the CDR3: TGTGCCTGGAGTGTAGGGTTTGAAGCTTTCTTT.

The V call is TRBV14, the J call TRBJ1-2; D is possibly TRBD1 (5 bases). Germline CDR1 and CDR2: SGHDN and FVKESK. V was clipped by 7 bases and J by 10 bases, with 19 bases between them. The CDR3 is made up of 13 amino acids. Here the CDR3 reads CASKPVGGLDYTF. The CDR3 DNA is TGTGCCAGCAAGCCTGTCGGGGGGTTGGACTACACCTTC.

This clonotype appeared many times. The V call is TRBV12-3 or TRBV12-4, the J call TRBJ1-1, with unresolved D. Trimming cost V 3 bases and J 5 bases, with 13 bases left between them. This CDR3 is 14 amino acids long. In DNA form, the CDR3 reads TGTGCCAGCAGTTTTGTGGGGTTGCGGACTGAAGCTTTCTTT. Protein product: CASSFVGLRTEAFF.

The chain carries TRBV3-1 and TRBJ2-2; tentative D call: TRBD2 (6 bases). This CDR3 is built from 18 residues. Germline V gene sequence: CDR1 LGHDT, CDR2 YNNKEL (reference sequence). Trimming cost V 0 bases and J 1 base, with 15 bases left between them. The CDR3 DNA is TGTGCCAGCAGCCAAGATTCATTGCGGGGAGGGAACACCGGGGAGCTGTTTTTT. Protein: CASSQDSLRGGNTGELFF.

At least ten counts were recorded for this clonotype. The chain links TRBV12-3 or TRBV12-4 to TRBJ2-3, with D unclear. The CDR3 has 14 amino acids. V shed 2 bases and J shed 1 base, with 7 bases lying between them. The CDR3 DNA follows: TGTGCCAGCAGTTTAAGGACGGGCACAGATACGCAGTATTTT. Amino acid sequence: CASSLRTGTDTQYF.

V usage is TRBV5-1 and J usage is TRBJ2-6, with 9 bases fitting TRBD1. The germline gives CDR1 SGHRS, CDR2 YFSETQ. The CDR3 is made up of 18 amino acids. The V segment lost 4 bases and the J segment 2 bases; nucleotides outside the gene matches: 10. The DNA for the CDR3 is TGCGCCAGCAGCGTACAACAGGGGGCCTCGACTGGGGCCAACGTCCTGACTTTC. Translation: CASSVQQGASTGANVLTF.

The rearrangement uses TRBV27 and TRBJ2-3, with D possibly being TRBD2 (5 bases). The ends were cut back, 6 bases at V and 1 base at J, with 11 bases in the middle. CDR3 length: 14 residues. The germline gives CDR1 MNHEY, CDR2 SMNVEV (reference sequence). CDR3 DNA: TGTGCCAGCAGAAGGACTGAAGGCACAGATACGCAGTATTTT. The encoded protein is CASRRTEGTDTQYF.

With respect to this clonotype: Given a much more abundant clone one base away, this may be a read error. V gene TRBV2 combines with J gene TRBJ2-1; 9 positions agree with TRBD2. This CDR3 has 16 amino acids. V shed 5 bases and J 9 bases; nucleotides not matched to a gene: 14. Germline assignment: CDR1 SNHLY and CDR2 FYNNEI. The CDR3 sequence is CASSRRREGPGGEQFF. The CDR3 DNA follows: TGTGCCAGCAGTCGGCGGCGGGAGGGCCCTGGCGGTGAGCAGTTCTTC.

The chain has TRBV20-1 and TRBJ1-2; D remains ambiguous. Germline CDR1 DFQATT, CDR2 SNEGSKA (reference sequence). The CDR3 totals 11 residues. Deletions cut 3 bases from V and 3 bases from J, with 5 bases between. CDR3 sequence: CSASQDYGYTF. The CDR3 bases are TGCAGTGCTAGCCAGGACTATGGCTACACCTTC.

The V gene is TRBV6-1, the J gene TRBJ2-1; 8 bases are shared with TRBD2. This CDR3 region has 15 residues. In germline, CDR1 is MNHNS, CDR2 SASEGT. J was trimmed by 0 bases and V by 6 bases; bases with no gene match: 4. DNA for the CDR3: TGTGCCAGCAGGCCCCTAGCGGGCTCCTACAATGAGCAGTTCTTC. Protein sequence: CASRPLAGSYNEQFF.

This clonotype was recorded many times. The CDR3 DNA reads as TGTGCCAGCAGTTTAGGGGCAGCGGGTAATTCACCCCTCCACTTT. Its protein product is CASSLGAAGNSPLHF. This chain joins TRBV28 and TRBJ1-6; D is perhaps TRBD1 (5 bases). This CDR3 region has 15 residues. Trimming took off 2 bases at V and 6 bases at J, with 11 bases between the two ends. Germline V gene lookup returns CDR1 MDHEN and CDR2 SYDVKM.

This chain links TRBV20-1 with TRBJ1-5; D not certain. V lost 0 bases, J lost 7 bases, and 13 bases lay in between. CDR3 length: 14 amino acids. Germline CDR1 and CDR2: DFQATT and SNEGSKA (reference sequence). The CDR3, as DNA: TGCAGTGCTAGAGATCTGCGGGGAAACCAGCCCCAGCATTTT. Translated: CSARDLRGNQPQHF.

A few counts support this clonotype. The chain is built from TRBV20-1 and TRBJ1-1, with D unclear. The CDR3 totals 15 residues. Deletions cut 1 base from V and 1 base from J, with 13 bases between. Germline-derived CDR1 and CDR2 are DFQATT and SNEGSKA (reference sequence). CDR3: CSARGERWGNTEAFF. CDR3 nucleotide sequence: TGCAGTGCTAGAGGGGAGAGGTGGGGGAACACTGAAGCTTTCTTT.